The source of this TCR beta chain is a study of response to subunit inactivated influenza vaccine. The CDR3 covers 15 residues. V was cut by 0 bases and J by 7 bases, with 13 bases left in between. CDR1 is LGHNA and CDR2 is YNFKEQ in the germline V gene. About this clonotype: Its antigen remains unknown.

Each CDR3 protein gets one entry after TCRdb re-called the RT-PCR reads with MiXCR. Here the sample spans some 500,000 distinct CDR3 sequences, 25% being singletons. General study points: With each seasonal influenza vaccination, the authors suggested, few new T cells are recruited.

The origin of this receptor is a man aged 45-65 years who received an inactivated influenza vaccine. The V call is TRBV4-2, the J call TRBJ2-1; tentatively, D is TRBD1 or TRBD2 (7 bases each). Sample: CD4+ T cells sorted from PBMCs, taken around 5 days after vaccination. The CDR3 DNA sequence: TGTGCCAGCAGCCAAGATCAGGGGGGGCCGAATGAGCAGTTCTTC. This codes for CASSQDQGGPNEQFF.